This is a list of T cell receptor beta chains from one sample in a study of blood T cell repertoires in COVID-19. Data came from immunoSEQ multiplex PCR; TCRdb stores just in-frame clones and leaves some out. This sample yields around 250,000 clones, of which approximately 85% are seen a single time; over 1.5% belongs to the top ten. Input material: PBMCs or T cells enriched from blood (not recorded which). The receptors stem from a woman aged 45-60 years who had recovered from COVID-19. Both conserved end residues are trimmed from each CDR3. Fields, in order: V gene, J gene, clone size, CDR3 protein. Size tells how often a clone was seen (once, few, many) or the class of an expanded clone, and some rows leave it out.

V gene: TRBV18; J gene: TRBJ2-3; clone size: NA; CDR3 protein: ASSPLWGGFTDTQY
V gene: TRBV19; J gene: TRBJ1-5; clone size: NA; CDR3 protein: ASSSDRASNQPQH
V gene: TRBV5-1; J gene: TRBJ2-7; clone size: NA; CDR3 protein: ASSLSSGYAYEQY
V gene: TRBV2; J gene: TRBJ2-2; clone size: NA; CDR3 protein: ASSEGRRGQITGELF
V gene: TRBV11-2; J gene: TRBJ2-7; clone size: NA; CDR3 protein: ASSLVLAGSYEQY
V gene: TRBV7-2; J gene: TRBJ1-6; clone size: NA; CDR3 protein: ASSPDRRSPLH
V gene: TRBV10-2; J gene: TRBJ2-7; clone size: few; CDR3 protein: ASSDPGLAGYEQY
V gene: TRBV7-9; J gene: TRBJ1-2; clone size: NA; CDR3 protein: ASSLTLRTAGYT
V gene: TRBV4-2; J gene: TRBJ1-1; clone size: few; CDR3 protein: ASSQAIIGTEAF
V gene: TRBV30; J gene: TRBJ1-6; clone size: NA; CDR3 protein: AWSVKTGHSPLH
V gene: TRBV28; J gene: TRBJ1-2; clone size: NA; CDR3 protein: ASGTGTYGYT
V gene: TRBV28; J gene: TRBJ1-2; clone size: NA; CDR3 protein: AIRDWYGYT
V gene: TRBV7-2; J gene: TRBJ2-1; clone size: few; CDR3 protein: ASSSPGYSYNEQF
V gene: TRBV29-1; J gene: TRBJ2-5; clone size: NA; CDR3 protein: SVEAEGLRETQY
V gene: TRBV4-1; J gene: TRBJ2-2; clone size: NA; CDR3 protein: ASSQEVRITGELF
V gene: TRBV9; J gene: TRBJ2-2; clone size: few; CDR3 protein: ASSVGGGNGELF
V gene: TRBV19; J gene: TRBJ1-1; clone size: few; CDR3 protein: ASANRDKTEAF
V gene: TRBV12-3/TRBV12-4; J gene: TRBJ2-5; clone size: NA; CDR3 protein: ASSFFNQETQY
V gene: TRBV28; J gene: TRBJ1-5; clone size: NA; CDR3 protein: ASGQNSNQPQH
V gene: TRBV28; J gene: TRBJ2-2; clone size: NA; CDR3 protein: ASTNRGNTGELF
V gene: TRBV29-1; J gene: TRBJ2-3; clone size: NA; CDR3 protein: SVPLAGVTDTQY
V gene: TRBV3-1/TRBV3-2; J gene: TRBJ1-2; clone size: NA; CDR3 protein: ASSQAGGGGYT
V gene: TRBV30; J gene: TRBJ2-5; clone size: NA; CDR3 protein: AWSATRETQY
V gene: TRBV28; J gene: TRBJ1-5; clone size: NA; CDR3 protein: ASSWVQGNQPQH